Sequencing of this T cell receptor beta chain was carried out in a study of blood T cell repertoires in COVID-19. Study context: Collection of acute and convalescent COVID-19 samples took place in the United States, Italy and Spain. T cells, B-cell-depleted T cells, or PBMCs provided the cDNA or gDNA that served as material.

This CDR3 has 14 residues. Looked up from germline, CDR1 is GTSNPN and CDR2 is SVGIG (reference sequence). V was pared by 0 bases and J by 0 bases, with 5 bases between. Source study methods: Amplification of reference gene primers was used by the study to estimate nucleated cell counts. TCRdb's table, derived via immunoSEQ multiplex PCR, lists solely in-frame clones and lacks some. The V and J calls and clone size are taken from that table; D and trimming were inferred from the DNA. The sample records over 150,000 clones, roughly 93% being singletons. Sequenced input: peripheral blood. This sequence was found in a man aged 18 to 30 with acute or convalescent COVID-19. The genes are TRBV30 and TRBJ1-4, with D uncertain. The CDR3 sequence: CAWSVVATNEKLFF. CDR3 sequence (DNA): TGTGCCTGGAGTGTCGTCGCAACTAATGAAAAACTGTTTTTT.